This record covers a single TCR beta chain. Its antigen is not yet known. There are no base qualities to consult, and no much larger clone falls within one base. This sample is drawn from a study of cytomegalovirus exposure and HLA in healthy donors (dated by TCRdb to 2016 to 2017). At the level of the whole study: According to an earlier analysis of a few hundred of the donors, some 170 million T cells yielded 117 million unique TCR beta sequences and about 300 Gb of sequence data. In addition to the first cohort of around 670 subjects, a separate validation cohort of over 90 different subjects was used. Typing coverage varied by locus: roughly 629-630 donors for A, B, C, DRB1 and DQB1; roughly 500 for DQA1; 606 for DPA1; 400 to 480 for DPB1. The study aimed to test whether signatures of past pathogen exposure could be identified by cataloging public T cell receptors. Donor age, sex, ethnicity and CMV serostatus were compiled alongside the repertoire data. HLA typing included class I and class II loci at four-digit resolution. An early release covering roughly 640 HLA-typed donors comprised about 320 gigabases of sequencing data and around 80 million unique TCR sequences. To predict cytomegalovirus infection status, the study combined high-throughput TCR immunosequencing, statistical association of individual TCRs with disease status, and machine learning. All discovery cohort repertoires had been generated on a single sequencing platform. Among 300 to 450 genotyped donors of the cohort, an average of 235,054 unique TCR beta nucleotide sequences were sequenced per donor, roughly a sixth of them non-productive. Of the roughly 400 genotyped donors, roughly 76% were placed in the genetic ancestry cluster associated with self-reported Caucasian donors. Using immunosequencing, the study profiled T cell repertoires from around 680 subjects and related those repertoires to cytomegalovirus serostatus. In the later analysis, no new phenotypic data were used to find candidate immune exposures; instead, reliance was placed on TCR beta sequences and their occurrence across donors. In an earlier analysis of roughly 540 of the donors, high-throughput TCR beta sequencing was used to judge whether each TCR beta V gene segment behaved as functional or pseudogenic. In a later analysis, previously published TCR beta repertoires from some 640 donors were re-analyzed and high-resolution HLA genotyping was added so that TCR occurrence patterns could be studied. In a later genetic analysis, genome-wide SNP genotypes for about three fifths of the roughly 670 donors were used, and that subset was treated as a discovery cohort. Four or five DR-DQ haplotypes were treated as single units for association and clustering because of strong linkage in the cohort.

General study outcomes and caveats: Because HLA typing was unavailable for some donors at each locus, only the typed subset was used in association tests. In vitro tests confirmed that a few of the cytomegalovirus-associated TCR beta chains recognize cytomegalovirus antigens. The study gave a list of under 200 TCR beta chains associated with cytomegalovirus. Because counts were too low, some 16 rarely observed V segments, including chromosome 9 orphons, were excluded from the earlier analysis of 587 of the donors. A later analysis found that HLA-associated TCR beta chains were more clonally expanded and had lower generation probabilities than equally common non-associated chains. Correlated functional status among segregating V segments might be attributable to linkage disequilibrium, but an unknown experimental factor could not be ruled out. A further reported finding was that TCR beta sequences accurately predicted the HLA-A and HLA-B alleles for most subjects in the first cohort. In an earlier analysis of some 500 of the donors, most TCR beta V segments appeared in productive rearrangements about 87% or about 30% of the time, broadly matching IMGT annotations. Because the 87-base-pair reads could not distinguish some IMGT-functional V segments, including TRBV6-2 and TRBV6-3, those segments were excluded. The classifier was reported to diagnose cytomegalovirus status with high specificity and sensitivity in both the original and validation cohorts. According to the authors, the approach could potentially be generalized to other disease states and immunological phenotypes. A cluster of highly shared sequence variants was judged likely to be a technical artifact of the sequencing pipeline. The cohort was sequenced for TCR beta chains only, and without alpha or paired-chain data the features that could be detected were limited. Most TCR sequences were observed very rarely across donors, whereas some public TCRs were present in many individuals. In a later analysis, around 17,000 TCR beta sequences were associated with specific HLA alleles at a false discovery rate of 0.05. The presence/absence analyses assumed that sequencing depth was roughly uniform across donors, and that assumption may not be true. V-gene and J-gene trimming of TCR beta chains was associated with a missense DCLRE1C variant in a later genetic analysis, and the association was replicated in an independent cohort. When HLA alleles, especially DR and DQ, strongly co-occurred, TCR associations were difficult to assign to individual alleles. Compared with the approximately 670-donor mean, donors in an Asian-associated ancestry cluster had fewer N-insertions in productive TCRs, according to a later genetic analysis. In a later analysis, most CMV-associated TCR beta chains were found to appear HLA-restricted, with HLA associations seemingly driven largely by CMV exposure. In a later analysis, the rate of TCR association differed among HLA loci, with DRB1 alleles having the most associated TCRs and HLA-C alleles having the fewest. CMV serostatus was the only immune exposure information available for the cohort. In a later analysis, several top co-occurrence clusters were reported to appear linked to parvovirus B19, influenza, CMV and Epstein-Barr virus.

The cohort consisted of some 670 healthy bone marrow donors. At the time of sampling, every cohort member was nominally healthy, though immune exposures that went unrecorded were likely present. The donor was CMV seronegative and was included in the group of over 300 seronegative cohort members. A peripheral blood sample was provided by each donor, and peripheral blood mononuclear cells were used for TCR beta sequencing. The Qiagen DNeasy Blood Extraction Kit was used to extract genomic DNA from the blood cell samples. Library preparation was by the immunoSEQ multiplex PCR assay. For the multiplex PCR, a mixture combining 60 forward primers for TCR Vbeta segments and 13 reverse primers for TCR Jbeta segments was used. The CDR3 region of rearranged TCR beta genes was amplified from genomic DNA by a multiplex PCR assay. The Illumina HiSeq System was used to sequence the amplified TCR beta libraries as 87-base-pair reads. For the original study's pipeline: A later analysis tallied about 77 million unique TCR beta chains across the 666 repertoires, and roughly 11 million of those chains were shared by two or more donors. Raw reads were error-corrected and collapsed into unique sequences with a nearest-neighbor algorithm that merged closely related sequences to remove PCR and sequencing errors. To assign V, D and J gene segments, CDR3 sequences were aligned to IMGT reference sequences. Each retained sequence needed at least a six-nucleotide match to both a V gene segment and a J gene segment. A rearrangement counted as productive if the CDR3 had no stop codons and remained in frame with V and J, and every other rearrangement counted as non-productive. CDR3 was defined according to IMGT convention as the region running from the second conserved V-encoded cysteine to the conserved J-encoded phenylalanine. The earlier analysis of 587 of the donors excluded any sequence lacking an unambiguous match to a single V gene segment. In an earlier analysis of approximately 550 of the donors, V segments were called functional above 56.7% productive rearrangements and were called segregating when the between-donor standard deviation exceeded 5%. A statistical classification framework was built to diagnose cytomegalovirus status from the catalog of TCR beta chain sequences. V and J gene assignment, in a later analysis, came from comparing TCR nucleotide sequences with IMGT/GENE-DB human TR gene sequences. A later analysis assigned CDR3 sequences and most-parsimonious VDJ recombination scenarios with the TCRdist pipeline. In a later analysis, each TCR beta chain was defined by its CDR3 amino acid sequence together with its V-gene family, and reads lacking a unique V-gene family were excluded. A later analysis removed 550 to 650 highly shared, low-generation-probability nucleotide sequences to deal with suspected cross-contamination and a sequencing artifact. For each public chain, a later analysis derived a clonal expansion index from normalized ranks of inferred template counts within each repertoire. In a later analysis, generation probabilities were computed with a VDJ recombination model fitted to out-of-frame rearrangements, and the resulting probabilities were checked against IGoR. Hypergeometric tests were used in a later analysis to score TCR-TCR, TCR-HLA and TCR-CMV co-occurrence, with a repertoire-size bias correction applied to the TCR pairs. False discovery rates were estimated in a later analysis by permuting HLA or CMV assignments 20 times. In a later analysis, co-occurring TCRs were grouped using DBSCAN, and TCRdist sequence similarity was added for clustering within HLA-allele-positive subsets. Co-occurrence clustering excluded repertoires with fewer than 30,000 or more than 120,000 public chains, plus five with anomalous nucleotide sharing. TCRdb mirrors the immuneACCESS table, restricted to in-frame sequences. Some clones are absent from its copies; in checked studies, under half trace to an unresolved V gene, and the reason for the others is unknown. V and J calls and clone size are those listed in that table; D and trimming were worked out from the DNA. Here the sample has some 110,000 clones; over 8% occur a single time. The ten largest clones capture 3% of the sample.

CDR1 MNHNS and CDR2 SASEGT were looked up in the germline V gene. The trim is 5 bases for V and 1 base for J, with a gap of 8 bases between the germline ends. The CDR3 sequence holds 13 residues, the cysteine and phenylalanine included. Of the read, only the CDR3 DNA is kept; its 39 bases are in frame from base 1. The chain is encoded by TRBV6-1 joined to TRBJ1-1; the D gene remains uncertain. The source is a man aged 25 to 45 in good health and CMV-seronegative. What was sequenced was PBMCs. The CDR3 reads as follows: CASSRIGNTEAFF. The DNA sequence follows: TGTGCCAGCAGTCGAATCGGGAACACTGAAGCTTTCTTT.